The clone carrying this TCR beta chain was observed at least ten times. The antigen remains undetermined. The data are from a study of spatial heterogeneity in lung cancer. Study-level findings and limits: Counts that tracked tumor mutation counts were those of expanded intratumoral alpha and beta TCRs.

TCRdb re-called the 5' RACE reads through MiXCR, storing one row per CDR3 protein. Among roughly 17,000 distinct CDR3 sequences listed, roughly 6% were seen once. Time point meaning: sample taken at primary tumor resection. The donors comprised roughly 71 untreated early-stage non-small cell lung cancer patients. This clonotype was sampled from a male donor with early-stage non-small cell lung cancer. The sequencing used lung tumor tissue, collected at surgery.

CDR3 loop: CASSQDRANYGYTF. The DNA for the CDR3 is TGCGCCAGCAGCCAAGACCGAGCTAACTATGGCTACACCTTC. The chain couples TRBV4-3 to TRBJ1-2; D is uncertain. Germline V lookup: CDR1 LGHNA, CDR2 YSLEER. The CDR3 has 14 amino acids. Trimming stripped 0 bases from V and 0 bases from J, with 5 bases between.